The clone carrying this T cell receptor (beta chain) is a singleton in its sample. This table comes from immunoSEQ multiplex PCR, and its TCRdb copy is limited to in-frame clones, with some not included. Counted here are around 140,000 clones, roughly 89% occurring once; the ten biggest clones make up roughly 1.6%. Germline CDR1 SGHVS, CDR2 FQNEAQ. The CDR3 has 20 residues. V was pared by 5 bases and J by 0 bases, with 25 bases between. These data are taken from a study of blood T cell repertoires in COVID-19. Turning to the study itself: Researchers got acute and convalescent COVID-19 samples from the United States, Italy and Spain.

The rearrangement joins TRBV7-8 to TRBJ2-2; tentative D call: TRBD1 (6 bases). The source of this sequence is a human donor in a cohort sampled during active COVID-19. Sequenced sample: peripheral blood. CDR3 nucleotides: TGTGCCAGCAGCCTGACAAGTGGGGCAGGGGCCTTATCGAACACCGGGGAGCTGTTTTTT. It is translated as CASSLTSGAGALSNTGELFF.